The next 31 T cell receptor beta chains were all read from a single sample in a study of shared clonotypes between healthy human individuals. Sequencing was performed with immunoSEQ multiplex PCR; in TCRdb, only in-frame clones are kept and a portion is missing. The sample includes more than 850,000 clones, 70% to 80% of them seen just once. Input material: memory CD4+ T cells from PBMCs. Specified subset: CD45RA-negative fraction. The source of these receptors is a young man in good health. Some clones in this sample may be carry-over from other donors' samples.

There are many counts of this clone. V usage is TRBV11-3 and J usage is TRBJ2-3; TRBD2 agrees at 9 bases. Germline V gene lookup returns CDR1 SGHNT and CDR2 YENEEA. V trimming: 3 bases; J trimming: 11 bases; junction bases outside the gene matches: 9. The CDR3 has 14 amino acids. CDR3 DNA: TGTGCCAGCAGCTTCTCGCGGGAGGGGGATTTGCAGTATTTT. Amino acids: CASSFSREGDLQYF.

The sample holds many counts of this clone. The chain uses TRBV5-6 and TRBJ2-3, with D unresolved. V shed 6 bases and J shed 2 bases, with 13 bases lying between them. Germline V lookup: CDR1 SGHDT, CDR2 YYEEEE. CDR3 length: 14 amino acids. In DNA, the CDR3 is TGTGCCAGCACCCTCGGTCCTTTCACAGATACGCAGTATTTT. Translation gives CASTLGPFTDTQYF. Full variable domain (outside the CDR3, taken from reference TRBV5-6 and TRBJ2-3): DAGVTQSPTHLIKTRGQQVTLRCSPKSGHDTVSWYQQALGQGPQFIFQYYEEEERQRGNFPDRFSGHQFPNYSSELNVNALLLGDSALYLCASTLGPFTDTQYFGPGTRLTVL.

This chain uses TRBV7-2 with TRBJ2-1; D gene unclear. V gave up 0 bases and J gave up 9 bases, with 9 bases separating them. The CDR3 is 13 residues long. The germline CDR1 and CDR2 sequences are SGHTA and FQGNSA. The CDR3 is CASSLARVAEQFF. The CDR3, as DNA: TGTGCCAGCAGCTTAGCGCGCGTCGCTGAGCAGTTCTTC.

There are a few counts of this clone. The chain has TRBV9 and TRBJ2-1; 7 nucleotides match TRBD2. J lost 3 bases, V lost 4 bases, and 7 bases had no gene match. The CDR3 spans 15 residues. Germline CDR1 SGDLS, CDR2 YYNGEE. This CDR3 is CASSTGAGSYNEQFF. CDR3 bases: TGTGCCAGCAGCACAGGAGCGGGAAGCTACAATGAGCAGTTCTTC. The variable domain in full, completed from reference TRBV9 and TRBJ2-1, reads DSGVTQTPKHLITATGQRVTLRCSPRSGDLSVYWYQQSLDQGLQFLIQYYNGEERAKGNILERFSAQQFPDLHSELNLSSLELGDSALYFCASSTGAGSYNEQFFGPGTRLTVL.

A note on this clone: At the DNA level, this CDR3 is encoded by other sequences in the same sample as well. The V and J genes are TRBV5-1 and TRBJ2-7; D remains ambiguous. Germline CDR1 is SGHRS and CDR2 is YFSETQ. The CDR3 covers 14 residues. Trimming left V 3 bases short and J 0 bases short, with 10 bases between. This CDR3 reads CASSWTDSSYEQYF. The DNA of the CDR3 is TGCGCCAGCAGCTGGACCGATAGCTCCTACGAGCAGTACTTC.

The chain employs TRBV4-1 and TRBJ2-7; 14 bases are shared with TRBD2. With 4 bases clipped from V and 2 bases from J, the junction kept 7 bases outside the gene matches. The CDR3 loop spans 17 amino acids. The germline CDR1 and CDR2 sequences are MGHRA and YSYEKL. Here the CDR3 reads CASSPGLAGVRPYEQYF. The CDR3 DNA reads TGCGCCAGCAGCCCGGGACTAGCGGGAGTGAGACCCTACGAGCAGTACTTC.

This clone has a handful of counts. The chain has TRBV19 and TRBJ2-1; TRBD1 is a possible D gene (5 bases). V was pared by 5 bases and J by 6 bases, with 17 bases between. The germline CDR1 and CDR2 sequences are LNHDA and SQIVND (reference sequence). This CDR3 contains 15 residues. The CDR3 DNA is TGTGCCAGTAGTGAAAGGTCTAGGGGCCTCAATGAGCAGTTCTTC. Its translation is CASSERSRGLNEQFF. Based on the CDR3 plus reference TRBV19 and TRBJ2-1, the full variable domain is DGGITQSPKYLFRKEGQNVTLSCEQNLNHDAMYWYRQDPGQGLRLIYYSQIVNDFQKGDIAEGYSVSREKKESFPLTVTSAQKNPTAFYLCASSERSRGLNEQFFGPGTRLTVL.

Written as DNA, the CDR3 is TGCGCCAGCAGCTTCCCGGACAGGAACACTGAAGCTTTCTTT. Residues: CASSFPDRNTEAFF. The chain carries TRBV5-1 and TRBJ1-1; maybe TRBD1 (6 bases). Germline V gives CDR1 SGHRS, CDR2 YFSETQ. The CDR3 is 14 residues long. V gave up 2 bases and J gave up 1 base, with 9 bases separating them.

This clone was found a few times. Since a far larger clone is one base different, this is likely a read error. J is TRBJ1-1 and V is TRBV7-3, with D perhaps matching TRBD1 (5 bases). CDR1 SGHTA and CDR2 FQGTGA come from the germline V gene. Trimming pared 4 bases from V and 0 bases from J, leaving 6 bases between. CDR3 length: 13 amino acids. CDR3: CASSSQVNTEAFF. The CDR3 DNA sequence: TGTGCCAGCAGCTCACAGGTGAACACTGAAGCTTTCTTT.

V usage is TRBV6-6 and J usage is TRBJ1-2; D call uncertain. In germline, CDR1 is MNHNY, CDR2 SVGAGI (reference sequence). The CDR3 is 13 amino acids. The V and J ends lost 2 bases and 4 bases respectively, with 8 bases between them. The CDR3 is CASSYDGGYGYTF. The CDR3 nucleotides are TGTGCCAGCAGTTACGACGGAGGCTATGGCTACACCTTC.

V and J are TRBV6-5 and TRBJ2-7; 8 nucleotides line up with TRBD2. This CDR3 contains 16 residues. The V gene's germline CDR1 is MNHEY and CDR2 SVGAGI. Unmatched junction bases numbered 8, after V lost 2 bases and J lost 2 bases. In DNA, the CDR3 is TGTGCCAGCAGTTACCAAGCGGGAGCTGTGGCCTACGAGCAGTACTTC. This sequence encodes CASSYQAGAVAYEQYF.

The J gene is TRBJ1-5, the V gene TRBV27; TRBD1 is a possible D gene (5 bases). The V gene lost 3 bases and the J gene lost 5 bases, with 8 bases spanning the gap. Germline V lookup: CDR1 MNHEY, CDR2 SMNVEV (reference sequence). This CDR3 is built from 13 residues. The CDR3 here is CASSFRVYQPQHF. In DNA form, the CDR3 reads TGTGCCAGCAGTTTCAGGGTCTATCAGCCCCAGCATTTT.

This sequence joins TRBV30 and TRBJ1-2; D might be TRBD1 (6 bases). CDR3 length: 14 residues. CDR1 and CDR2 (germline): GTSNPN, SVGIG (reference sequence). Trimming cost V 3 bases and J 3 bases, with 14 bases left between them. Written as DNA, the CDR3 is TGTGCCTGGAGGAAGGGACACGGGGACTATGGCTACACCTTC. Encoded protein: CAWRKGHGDYGYTF.

This chain connects TRBV6-1 to TRBJ1-2; TRBD1 is a possible D gene (6 bases). There are 15 residues in the CDR3. Germline V lookup: CDR1 MNHNS, CDR2 SASEGT. Trimming shortened V by 6 bases and J by 3 bases, and 17 bases separated the two germline ends. As DNA, the CDR3 is TGTGCCAGCAGGCGCTCCACGGGACACCACTATGGCTACACCTTC. It yields the protein CASRRSTGHHYGYTF.

This rearrangement joins TRBV27 to TRBJ2-1; TRBD2 matches at 9 bases. The junction had 6 bases not matched to a gene; V was cut back by 3 bases and J by 12 bases. CDR3 length equals 13 residues. From germline, CDR1 is MNHEY and CDR2 SMNVEV (reference sequence). CDR3 in amino acids: CASSLLAGKGQFF. The CDR3 DNA reads as TGTGCCAGCAGTTTGCTAGCGGGGAAAGGGCAGTTCTTC.

J is TRBJ1-1 and V is TRBV19; no clear D. Germline V lookup: CDR1 LNHDA, CDR2 SQIVND (reference sequence). Trimming took 3 bases from V and 0 from J, leaving 5 bases between them. This CDR3 contains 13 residues. As DNA, the CDR3 is TGTGCCAGTAGTATCAGTGTGAACACTGAAGCTTTCTTT. Amino acids: CASSISVNTEAFF.

V usage is TRBV5-1 and J usage is TRBJ2-1, with D unresolved. CDR3 size: 13 residues. V dropped 4 bases and J dropped 6 bases, with 11 bases sitting between them. Germline assignment: CDR1 SGHRS and CDR2 YFSETQ. The DNA of the CDR3 is TGCGCCAGCAGCCTAGACTGGGGCAATGAGCAGTTCTTC. Translated, it gives CASSLDWGNEQFF.

The chain joins TRBV11-2 to TRBJ2-5, with TRBD2 identical over 8 bases. Per germline, CDR1 SGHAT and CDR2 FQNNGV. This CDR3 is 14 amino acids long. After removal of 5 bases from V and 5 bases from J, the junction contained 7 bases not matched to a gene. For the CDR3, the DNA is TGTGCCAGCAGCCTACGGACTAGCTTTGAGACCCAGTACTTC. Its translation is CASSLRTSFETQYF.

The chain links TRBV5-1 to TRBJ2-1, with TRBD2 matching over 8 bases. CDR1 is SGHRS, CDR2 YFSETQ, per germline. The CDR3 totals 15 residues. J lost 4 bases, V lost 4 bases, and 7 bases had no gene match. CDR3 amino acids: CASSPRVAGYNEQFF. DNA for the CDR3: TGCGCCAGCAGCCCCCGGGTAGCGGGATACAATGAGCAGTTCTTC.

A remark on this clone: The sample carries other DNA sequences with the same CDR3. This chain joins TRBV2 and TRBJ2-3; tentatively, D is TRBD1 (5 bases). Germline CDR1 is SNHLY and CDR2 is FYNNEI. The CDR3 runs 14 residues. Trimming took off 1 base at V and 3 bases at J, with 8 bases between the two ends. DNA of the CDR3: TGTGCCAGCAGTGAAGGGCAGGGTACAGATACGCAGTATTTT. Translated: CASSEGQGTDTQYF.

J is TRBJ1-2 and V is TRBV7-9; tentatively, D is TRBD1 (5 bases). The CDR3 consists of 14 residues. Germline V gives CDR1 SEHNR, CDR2 FQNEAQ (reference sequence). The ends were cut back, 7 bases at V and 0 bases at J, with 12 bases in the middle. CDR3 sequence reads: CASTPTATNYGYTF. The CDR3 DNA is TGTGCCAGCACCCCGACAGCAACTAACTATGGCTACACCTTC. The full variable domain, completed using reference TRBV7-9 and TRBJ1-2, is DTGVSQNPRHKITKRGQNVTFRCDPISEHNRLYWYRQTLGQGPEFLTYFQNEAQLEKSRLLSDRFSAERPKGSFSTLEIQRTEQGDSAMYLCASTPTATNYGYTFGSGTRLTVV.

Points on this clone: Other DNA sequences in this sample translate to the same CDR3. J is TRBJ1-5 and V is TRBV5-1; D remains unclear. Germline values: CDR1 SGHRS, CDR2 YFSETQ. The CDR3 is made up of 13 amino acids. Trimming pared 0 bases from V and 5 bases from J, leaving 6 bases between. The CDR3 bases are TGCGCCAGCAGCTTGGGGGCAGATCAGCCCCAGCATTTT. Translated, it gives CASSLGADQPQHF.

This clone was seen more than once but under ten times. In the same sample, other DNA sequences code for this CDR3. The V and J genes are TRBV4-2 and TRBJ2-1; TRBD2 aligns across 11 bases. CDR3 length: 15 residues. V gave up 3 bases and J gave up 8 bases; unmatched junction bases: 6. Germline V gives CDR1 LGHNA, CDR2 YNFKEQ. The CDR3: CASSQGLAGGDEQFF. As DNA, the CDR3 is TGTGCCAGCAGCCAGGGGCTAGCGGGAGGTGATGAGCAGTTCTTC.

The gene calls are TRBV5-1 and TRBJ2-3; the match to TRBD2 covers 8 bases. Losses at the gene ends were 7 bases for V and 0 bases for J; bases not matched to a gene: 10. The CDR3 extends over 16 amino acids. Per germline, CDR1 SGHRS and CDR2 YFSETQ. The CDR3 nucleotides are TGCGCCAGCGAGCCCGGGAGGGGGGGGAGCACAGATACGCAGTATTTT. Protein product: CASEPGRGGSTDTQYF. Supplemented by reference TRBV5-1 and TRBJ2-3, the full variable domain reads KAGVTQTPRYLIKTRGQQVTLSCSPISGHRSVSWYQQTPGQGLQFLFEYFSETQRNKGNFPGRFSGRQFSNSRSEMNVSTLELGDSALYLCASEPGRGGSTDTQYFGPGTRLTVL.

This clone was counted ten times or more. The V call is TRBV10-3, the J call TRBJ2-3, with TRBD2 matching over 10 bases. Germline CDR1 and CDR2: ENHRY and SYGVKD. The CDR3 totals 18 residues. With 3 bases clipped from V and 0 bases from J, the junction kept 9 bases outside the gene matches. CDR3 sequence (DNA): TGTGCCATCAGTGACTATTTAGCGGGAGGATTGAGCACAGATACGCAGTATTTT. Protein: CAISDYLAGGLSTDTQYF.

The chain combines TRBV7-8 with TRBJ2-1; no clear D gene. This CDR3 has 14 amino acids. Germline V gene data show CDR1 as SGHVS and CDR2 as FQNEAQ. Deletions cut 4 bases from V and 4 bases from J, with 11 bases between. The CDR3 protein is CASSSNIIYNEQFF. In nucleotides, the CDR3 is TGTGCCAGCAGCTCAAACATCATTTACAATGAGCAGTTCTTC.

The chain employs TRBV7-3 and TRBJ1-2; TRBD1 is a possible D gene (5 bases). The CDR3 spans 12 residues. Trimming stripped 4 bases from V and 5 bases from J, with 8 bases between. Germline CDR1 is SGHTA and CDR2 is FQGTGA. DNA of the CDR3: TGTGCCAGCAGCTCCGACAGTTATGGCTACACCTTC. This translates into CASSSDSYGYTF. Drawing the rest from reference TRBV7-3 and TRBJ1-2, the complete variable domain is GAGVSQTPSNKVTEKGKYVELRCDPISGHTALYWYRQSLGQGPEFLIYFQGTGAADDSGLPNDRFFAVRPEGSVSTLKIQRTERGDSAVYLCASSSDSYGYTFGSGTRLTVV.

This rearrangement joins TRBV28 to TRBJ1-5; a possible D gene is TRBD1 (6 bases). CDR1 MDHEN and CDR2 SYDVKM come from the germline V gene. Trimming cost V 4 bases and J 5 bases, with 9 bases left between them. The CDR3 contains 13 residues. CDR3 amino acids: CASSSEGDQPQHF. The CDR3 nucleotides are TGTGCCAGCAGTTCCGAGGGGGATCAGCCCCAGCATTTT.

This sequence joins TRBV15 and TRBJ2-1; TRBD1 matches 7 bases. V gave up 1 base and J gave up 13 bases; unmatched junction bases: 13. The V gene's germline CDR1 is LNHNV and CDR2 YYDKDF (reference sequence). There are 15 residues in the CDR3. The chain's CDR3 is CATSRGLGDRISQFF. The CDR3 region has the DNA TGTGCCACCAGCAGAGGATTGGGGGACAGAATCTCCCAGTTCTTC.

J is TRBJ1-2 and V is TRBV30, with 7 bases fitting TRBD1. The germline V gene has CDR1 GTSNPN and CDR2 SVGIG (reference sequence). This CDR3 region has 15 residues. J gave up 5 bases and V 0 bases, and 9 bases lay outside the gene matches. CDR3 sequence: CAWSVGGGGGYGYTF. DNA for the CDR3: TGTGCCTGGAGTGTAGGAGGGGGCGGAGGGTATGGCTACACCTTC. Full variable domain (missing parts from reference TRBV30 and TRBJ1-2): SQTIHQWPATLVQPVGSPLSLECTVEGTSNPNLYWYRQAAGRGLQLLFYSVGIGQISSEVPQNLSASRPQDRQFILSSKKLLLSDSGFYLCAWSVGGGGGYGYTFGSGTRLTVV.

Regarding this clone: A much larger clonotype is one base distant, so this may be a read error. The chain is built from TRBV5-4 and TRBJ1-2; D gene ambiguous. The CDR3 extends over 11 amino acids. Per germline, CDR1 SGHNT and CDR2 YYREEE (reference sequence). DNA of the CDR3: TGTGGCAGCAGCTTTATGAGTGGCTACACCTTC. It specifies CGSSFMSGYTF. The full variable domain, completed using reference TRBV5-4 and TRBJ1-2, is ETGVTQSPTHLIKTRGQQVTLRCSSQSGHNTVSWYQQALGQGPQFIFQYYREEENGRGNFPPRFSGLQFPNYSSELNVNALELDDSALYLCGSSFMSGYTFGSGTRLTVV.